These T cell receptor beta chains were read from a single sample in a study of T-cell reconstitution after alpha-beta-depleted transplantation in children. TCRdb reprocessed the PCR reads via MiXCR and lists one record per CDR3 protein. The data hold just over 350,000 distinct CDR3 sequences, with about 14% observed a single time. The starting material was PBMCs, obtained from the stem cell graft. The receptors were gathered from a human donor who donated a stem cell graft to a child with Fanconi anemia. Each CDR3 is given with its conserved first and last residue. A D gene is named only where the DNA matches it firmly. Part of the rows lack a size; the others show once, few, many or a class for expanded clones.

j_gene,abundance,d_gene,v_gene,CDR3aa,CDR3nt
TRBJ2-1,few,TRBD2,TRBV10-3,CAIGSLAGDLSSYNEQFF,TGTGCCATCGGCTCACTAGCGGGGGACCTGAGCTCCTACAATGAGCAGTTCTTC
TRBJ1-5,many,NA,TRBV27,CASSLIGQPQHF,TGTGCCAGCAGTTTAATAGGTCAGCCCCAGCATTTT
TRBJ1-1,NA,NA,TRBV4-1,CASSPRSTTPNTEAFF,TGCGCCAGCAGCCCACGGAGTACGACGCCGAACACTGAAGCTTTCTTT
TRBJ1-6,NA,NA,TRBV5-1,CASSVGREGSPLHF,TGCGCCAGCAGTGTCGGCAGGGAAGGTTCACCCCTCCACTTT
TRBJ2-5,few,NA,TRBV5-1,CASSFRARGNQETQYF,TGCGCCAGCAGCTTTCGCGCCCGAGGGAACCAAGAGACCCAGTACTTC
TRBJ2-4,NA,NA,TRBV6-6,CASRDRVKNIQYF,TGTGCCAGCAGGGACAGAGTCAAAAACATTCAGTACTTC
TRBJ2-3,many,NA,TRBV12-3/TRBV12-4,CASSFSADSTDTQYF,TGTGCCAGCAGTTTTTCTGCGGATAGCACAGATACGCAGTATTTT
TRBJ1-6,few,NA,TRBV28,CASSLPLYSPLHF,TGTGCCAGCAGTTTGCCCCTATATTCACCCCTCCACTTT
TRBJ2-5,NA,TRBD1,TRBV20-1,CSAYPTGGETQYF,TGCAGTGCTTACCCTACAGGGGGAGAGACCCAGTACTTC
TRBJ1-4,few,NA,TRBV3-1,CASSQDAGSGSEKLFF,TGTGCCAGCAGCCAAGATGCTGGGTCAGGAAGTGAAAAACTGTTTTTT
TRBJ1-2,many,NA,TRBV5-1,CASSLETANYGYTF,TGCGCCAGCAGCTTAGAAACCGCTAACTATGGCTACACCTTC
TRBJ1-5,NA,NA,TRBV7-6,CASSQGFGQPQHF,TGTGCCAGCAGCCAGGGCTTTGGGCAGCCCCAGCATTTT
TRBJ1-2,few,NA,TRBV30,CAWDSNYGYTF,TGTGCCTGGGACAGTAACTATGGCTACACCTTC
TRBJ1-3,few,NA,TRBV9,CASSVTPRVGGNTIYF,TGTGCCAGCAGCGTTACCCCCAGGGTAGGTGGAAACACCATATATTTT
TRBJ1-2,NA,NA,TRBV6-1,CASSLRQRTYGYTF,TGTGCCAGCTCCCTGAGACAGAGAACATATGGCTACACCTTC
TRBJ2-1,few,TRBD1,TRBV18,CASSPQSTGDYNEQFF,TGTGCCAGCTCACCACAGAGTACAGGGGATTACAATGAGCAGTTCTTC
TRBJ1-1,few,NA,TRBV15,CATSREGDGNTEAFF,TGTGCCACCAGCAGAGAAGGGGATGGGAACACTGAAGCTTTCTTT
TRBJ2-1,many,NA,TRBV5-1,CASSLADDEQFF,TGCGCCAGCAGCTTGGCCGACGATGAGCAGTTCTTC
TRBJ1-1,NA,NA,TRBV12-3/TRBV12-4,CASTSVGPGGVNTEAFF,TGTGCCAGCACCTCGGTTGGGCCTGGGGGGGTTAACACTGAAGCTTTCTTT
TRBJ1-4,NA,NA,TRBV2,CASRERNEKLFF,TGTGCCAGCAGGGAAAGGAATGAAAAACTGTTTTTT
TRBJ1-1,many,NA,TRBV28,CASSLTPAGDTEAFF,TGTGCCAGCAGCCTTACGCCCGCAGGGGATACTGAAGCTTTCTTT
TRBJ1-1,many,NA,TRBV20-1,CSARQDMNTEAFF,TGCAGTGCCAGACAGGACATGAACACTGAAGCTTTCTTT
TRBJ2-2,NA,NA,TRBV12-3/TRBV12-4,CASCFRGSGALPLTGELFF,TGTGCCAGCTGTTTTAGGGGCTCCGGGGCCCTCCCACTCACCGGGGAGCTGTTTTTT
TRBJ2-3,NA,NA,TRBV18,CASSPGSGDRTDTQYF,TGTGCCAGCTCACCAGGATCGGGGGACCGCACAGATACGCAGTATTTT
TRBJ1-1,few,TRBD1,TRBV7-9,CASSSPTGTEAFF,TGTGCCAGCAGCTCGCCGACAGGGACTGAAGCTTTCTTT
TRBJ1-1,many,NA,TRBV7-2,CASSLAHGEAFF,TGTGCCAGCAGCTTAGCGCACGGGGAAGCTTTCTTT
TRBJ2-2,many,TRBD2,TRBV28,CASSLFLAGVGELFF,TGTGCCAGCAGTTTATTTCTAGCGGGGGTCGGGGAGCTGTTTTTT
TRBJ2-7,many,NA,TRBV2,CASTPGAIAREQYF,TGTGCCAGCACCCCCGGGGCCATCGCACGGGAGCAGTACTTC
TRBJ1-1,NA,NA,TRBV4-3,CASNPGTAEGGEAFF,TGCGCCAGCAACCCCGGGACCGCCGAAGGTGGAGAGGCTTTCTTT
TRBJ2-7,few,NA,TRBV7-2,CASSFPGQGGVGEQYF,TGTGCCAGCAGCTTTCCCGGGCAGGGAGGAGTAGGCGAGCAGTACTTC
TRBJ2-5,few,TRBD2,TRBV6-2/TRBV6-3,CASSRTSGGTVAETQYF,TGTGCCAGCAGTCGGACTAGCGGGGGGACAGTAGCAGAGACCCAGTACTTC
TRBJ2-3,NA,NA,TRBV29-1,CSGRGLNGDTQYF,TGCAGCGGGCGCGGGCTAAATGGAGATACGCAGTATTTT
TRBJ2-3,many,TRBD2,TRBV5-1,CASSLGTSEDTQYF,TGCGCCAGCAGCTTAGGGACTAGCGAGGATACGCAGTATTTT
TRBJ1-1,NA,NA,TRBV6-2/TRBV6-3,CASSSRDSPEAFF,TGTGCCAGCAGTTCTCGGGATTCGCCTGAAGCTTTCTTT
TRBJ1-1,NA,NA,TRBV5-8,CASSLARTGNTEAFF,TGTGCCAGCAGCTTGGCCCGGACGGGAAACACTGAAGCTTTCTTT
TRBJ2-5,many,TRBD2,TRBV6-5,CASSGLAETQYF,TGTGCCAGCAGCGGACTAGCGGAGACCCAGTACTTC
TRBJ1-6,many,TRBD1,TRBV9,CASSVAGQGASPLHF,TGTGCCAGCAGCGTAGCTGGACAGGGGGCCTCACCCCTCCACTTT
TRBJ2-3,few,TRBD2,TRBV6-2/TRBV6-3,CASSYSRSGGSDTQYF,TGTGCCAGCAGTTACTCGCGCAGCGGGGGTTCAGATACGCAGTATTTT
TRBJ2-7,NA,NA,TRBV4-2,CASSQEGGTHYEQYF,TGTGCCAGCAGCCAAGAAGGGGGGACACACTACGAGCAGTACTTC
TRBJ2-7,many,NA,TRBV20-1,CSARGGSYYEQYF,TGCAGTGCCCGAGGGGGAAGTTACTACGAGCAGTACTTC
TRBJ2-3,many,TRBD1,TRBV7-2,CASSLRTGGYTQYF,TGTGCCAGCAGCCTCCGGACAGGGGGTTATACGCAGTATTTT
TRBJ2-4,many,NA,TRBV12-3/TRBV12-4,CASIAEQAPNIQYF,TGTGCCAGCATCGCAGAACAGGCGCCCAACATTCAGTACTTC
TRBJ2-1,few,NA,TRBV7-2,CASSLEGRGSYNEQFF,TGTGCCAGCAGCTTAGAAGGCAGGGGTTCCTACAATGAGCAGTTCTTC
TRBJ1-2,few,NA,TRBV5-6,CASSPPRAYNYGYTF,TGTGCCAGCAGCCCCCCCAGGGCCTACAACTATGGCTACACCTTC
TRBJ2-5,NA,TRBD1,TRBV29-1,CSVVPDRAGETQYF,TGCAGCGTTGTCCCGGACAGGGCGGGAGAGACCCAGTACTTC
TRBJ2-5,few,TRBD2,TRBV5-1,CASSLIAGGRGETQYF,TGCGCCAGCAGCTTGATAGCGGGGGGCAGGGGAGAGACCCAGTACTTC
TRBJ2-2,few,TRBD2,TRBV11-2,CASSAAAGGLPNTGELFF,TGTGCCAGCAGCGCCGCAGCGGGGGGTCTACCTAACACCGGGGAGCTGTTTTTT
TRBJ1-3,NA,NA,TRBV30,CAWDPSGASGNTIYF,TGTGCCTGGGATCCCTCCGGGGCCTCTGGAAACACCATATATTTT
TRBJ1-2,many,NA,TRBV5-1,CASSLFVHYGYTF,TGCGCCAGCAGCTTGTTCGTCCACTATGGCTACACCTTC
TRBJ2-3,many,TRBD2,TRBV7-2,CASSLFGGGVDTQYF,TGTGCCAGCAGCTTATTCGGCGGGGGGGTGGATACGCAGTATTTT
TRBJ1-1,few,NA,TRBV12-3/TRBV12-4,CASTWTSGVPEAFF,TGTGCCAGCACCTGGACAAGTGGGGTCCCTGAAGCTTTCTTT
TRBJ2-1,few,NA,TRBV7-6,CASSVSLRAPEQFF,TGTGCCAGCAGCGTTTCATTACGGGCTCCTGAGCAGTTCTTC
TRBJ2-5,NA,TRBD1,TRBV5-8,CASSLRGRSQETQYF,TGTGCCAGCAGCTTGAGGGGGCGCTCCCAAGAGACCCAGTACTTC
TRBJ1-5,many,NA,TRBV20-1,CSARAGGGQPQHF,TGCAGTGCTAGGGCGGGGGGAGGTCAGCCCCAGCATTTT
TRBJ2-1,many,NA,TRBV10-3,CAIKGQREHNEQFF,TGTGCCATCAAAGGGCAGAGAGAGCACAATGAGCAGTTCTTC
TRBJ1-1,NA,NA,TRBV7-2,CASSLSPAMNTEAFF,TGTGCCAGCAGCTTGAGTCCAGCCATGAACACTGAAGCTTTCTTT
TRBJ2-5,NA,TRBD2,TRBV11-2,CASSLPTSGGLETQYF,TGTGCCAGCAGCCTCCCGACTAGCGGGGGGTTAGAGACCCAGTACTTC
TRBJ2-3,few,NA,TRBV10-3,CAINSAAGGTEGDTQYF,TGTGCCATCAATTCGGCGGCAGGCGGGACAGAGGGTGATACGCAGTATTTT
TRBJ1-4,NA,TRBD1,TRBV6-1,CASSEGEGGREKLFF,TGTGCCAGCAGTGAAGGTGAAGGGGGCAGGGAAAAACTGTTTTTT